This T cell receptor (beta chain) originates from a study of shared clonotypes between healthy human individuals. Study findings and constraints: The researchers took only blood, and tissue repertoires probably look different. There were few donors, and this limited the genetic and exposure-history diversity represented.

Regarding this clone: Its antigen remains unknown.

For each subset, genomic DNA was distributed in equal portions over several immunoSEQ plates. As originally analysed: Filtering of immunoSEQ junctional sequences could not match full-length read filtering. The assay was immunoSEQ multiplex PCR, and TCRdb's table has in-frame clones only and misses some. The V and J calls and the clone size are those of that table, but D and trimming were determined from the DNA. The profile shows 2 million or so clones, 95% of them singletons. Deletions cut 6 bases from V and 1 base from J, with 15 bases between. The germline gives CDR1 SEHNR, CDR2 FQNEAQ (reference sequence). The CDR3 covers 16 residues.

Sequences were obtained from naive CD4+ T cells sorted from blood. Subset in this sample: CD45RA+ positively selected. The chain links TRBV7-9 to TRBJ1-4; no clear D gene. This TCR came from a man between 18 and 29 years old in good health. CDR3 nucleotides: TGTGCCAGCAGTTTACCCCGCGGATTAACTAATGAAAAACTGTTTTTT. It is translated as CASSLPRGLTNEKLFF.